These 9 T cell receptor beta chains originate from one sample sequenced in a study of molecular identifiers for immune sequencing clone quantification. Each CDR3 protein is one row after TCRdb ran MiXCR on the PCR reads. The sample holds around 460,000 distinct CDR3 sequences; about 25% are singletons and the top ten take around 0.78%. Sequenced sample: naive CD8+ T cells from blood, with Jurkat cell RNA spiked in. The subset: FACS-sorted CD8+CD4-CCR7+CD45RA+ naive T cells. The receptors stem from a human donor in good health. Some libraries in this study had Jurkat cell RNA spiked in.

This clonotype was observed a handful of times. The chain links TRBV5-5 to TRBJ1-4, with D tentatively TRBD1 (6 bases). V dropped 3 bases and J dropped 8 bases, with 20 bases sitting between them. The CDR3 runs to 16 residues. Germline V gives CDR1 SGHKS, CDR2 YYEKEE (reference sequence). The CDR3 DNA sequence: TGTGCCAGCAGCTCCGATAAACTACAGGGCGACGAAAAACTGTTTTTT. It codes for CASSSDKLQGDEKLFF.

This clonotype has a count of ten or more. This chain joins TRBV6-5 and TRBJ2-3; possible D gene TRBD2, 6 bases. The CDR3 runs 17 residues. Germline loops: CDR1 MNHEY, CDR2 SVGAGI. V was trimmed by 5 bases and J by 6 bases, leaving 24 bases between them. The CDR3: CASSHGPRGTIRDTQYF. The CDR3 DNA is TGTGCCAGCAGTCACGGGCCGCGGGGAACGATCCGGGATACGCAGTATTTT.

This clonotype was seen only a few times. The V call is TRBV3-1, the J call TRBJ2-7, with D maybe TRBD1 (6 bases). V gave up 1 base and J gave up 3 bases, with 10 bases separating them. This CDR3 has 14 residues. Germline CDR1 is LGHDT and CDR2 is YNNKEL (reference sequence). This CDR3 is CASSQGDTYYEQYF. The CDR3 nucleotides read TGTGCCAGCAGCCAAGGGGACACCTACTACGAGCAGTACTTC.

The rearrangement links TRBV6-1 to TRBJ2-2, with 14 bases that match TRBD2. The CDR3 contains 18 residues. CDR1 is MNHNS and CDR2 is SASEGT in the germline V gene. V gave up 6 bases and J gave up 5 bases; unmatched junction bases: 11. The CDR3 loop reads CASSVKGLAGVGTGELFF. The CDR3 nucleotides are TGTGCCAGCAGCGTAAAGGGACTAGCGGGAGTAGGTACCGGGGAGCTGTTTTTT.

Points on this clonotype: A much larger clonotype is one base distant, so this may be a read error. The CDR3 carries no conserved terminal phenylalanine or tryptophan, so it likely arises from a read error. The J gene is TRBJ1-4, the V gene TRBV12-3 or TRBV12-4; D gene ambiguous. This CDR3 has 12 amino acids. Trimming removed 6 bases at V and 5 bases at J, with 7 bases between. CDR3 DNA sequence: TGTGCCAGCAGCCAAGGGAATGAAAAACTGTTTTTA. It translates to CASSQGNEKLFL.

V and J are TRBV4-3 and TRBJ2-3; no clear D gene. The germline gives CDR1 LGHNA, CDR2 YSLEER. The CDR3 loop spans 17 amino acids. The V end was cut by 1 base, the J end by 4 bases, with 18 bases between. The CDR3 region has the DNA TGCGCCAGCAGCCAAGTCGGCGGCTTGGGCCTCGCAGATACGCAGTATTTT. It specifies CASSQVGGLGLADTQYF.

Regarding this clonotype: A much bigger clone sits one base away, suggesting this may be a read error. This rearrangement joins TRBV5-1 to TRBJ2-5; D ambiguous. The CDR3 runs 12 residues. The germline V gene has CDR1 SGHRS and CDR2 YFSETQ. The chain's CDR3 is CTSTPPGETQYF. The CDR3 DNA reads TGCACCAGCACCCCTCCGGGAGAGACCCAGTACTTC.

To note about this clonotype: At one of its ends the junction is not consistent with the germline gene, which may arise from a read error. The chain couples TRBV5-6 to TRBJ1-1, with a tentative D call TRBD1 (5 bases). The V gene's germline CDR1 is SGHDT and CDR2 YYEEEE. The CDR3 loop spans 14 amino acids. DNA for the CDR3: TGTGCCAGCAGCCCCCCGGCAGGGCCGACTGGAGCTTTCTTT. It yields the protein CASSPPAGPTGAFF.

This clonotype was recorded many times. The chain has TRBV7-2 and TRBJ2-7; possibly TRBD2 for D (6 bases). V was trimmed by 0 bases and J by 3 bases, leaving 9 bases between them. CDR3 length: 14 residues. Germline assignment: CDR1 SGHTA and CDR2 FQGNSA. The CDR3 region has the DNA TGTGCCAGCAGCTTAGCCACGGACTACTACGAGCAGTACTTC. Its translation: CASSLATDYYEQYF.